Presented here are 20 T cell receptor beta chains from one specimen sequenced in a study of CD8+ T cells in alopecia areata. Treatment defined: oral pan-JAK inhibitor, 5-10 mg twice daily. Lesional scalp punch biopsies and peripheral blood were collected from alopecia areata patients. RNA was isolated and reverse transcribed to cDNA, the sequencing template. The assay was immunoSEQ multiplex PCR, and TCRdb's table has in-frame clones only and misses some. In the table there are fewer than 8,000 clones, roughly 64% of which are singletons. The input for sequencing was skin, taken at week 4, from a patient treated with tofacitinib. Receptor source: a human donor with alopecia areata.

The rearrangement uses TRBV6-5 and TRBJ2-2; D gene uncertain. With 0 bases removed from V and 5 bases from J, the gap between germline ends came to 10 bases. The CDR3 loop spans 15 amino acids. The V gene's germline CDR1 is MNHEY and CDR2 SVGAGI. CDR3 residues: CASSYSWGTTGELFF. In nucleotides, the CDR3 is TGTGCCAGCAGTTACTCTTGGGGAACTACCGGGGAGCTGTTTTTT.

CDR3 coding DNA: TGTGCCAGCAGTGGAACGCATCTAGCGGCAGATACGCAGTATTTT. Its translation is CASSGTHLAADTQYF. V usage is TRBV2 and J usage is TRBJ2-3, with 7 nucleotides matching TRBD2. V lost 4 bases and J lost 4; bases outside the gene matches: 8. The CDR3 loop spans 15 amino acids. In germline, CDR1 is SNHLY, CDR2 FYNNEI. The full variable domain, in which reference TRBV2 and TRBJ2-3 provide the parts outside the CDR3, is EPEVTQTPSHQVTQMGQEVILRCVPISNHLYFYWYRQILGQKVEFLVSFYNNEISEKSEIFDDQFSVERPDGSNFTLKIRSTKLEDSAMYFCASSGTHLAADTQYFGPGTRLTVL.

The CDR3 bases are TGTGCCAGCAGTCCGCCCTTCCAGGTTGAAGCTTTCTTT. It encodes CASSPPFQVEAFF. The chain is built from TRBV6-5 and TRBJ1-1; D not resolved. From germline, CDR1 is MNHEY and CDR2 SVGAGI. The CDR3 runs to 13 residues. V lost 5 bases to trimming and J lost 7 bases, with 14 bases between them.

V and J are TRBV19 and TRBJ2-6, with a tentative D call TRBD1 (6 bases). CDR3 size: 17 residues. In germline, CDR1 is LNHDA, CDR2 SQIVND (reference sequence). The V end was cut by 7 bases, the J end by 2 bases, with 18 bases between. CDR3 region: CASTGWQGIPGANVLTF. CDR3 coding DNA: TGTGCCAGTACCGGCTGGCAGGGGATACCTGGGGCCAACGTCCTGACTTTC.

V is TRBV2 and J is TRBJ2-1; 8 bases are a match to TRBD2. J lost 8 bases, V lost 5 bases, and 8 bases had no gene match. Germline V gene lookup returns CDR1 SNHLY and CDR2 FYNNEI. The CDR3 is 14 residues long. CDR3 DNA sequence: TGTGCCAGCAGTTTTCGGGGGGGCCGCGATGAGCAGTTCTTC. Translating gives CASSFRGGRDEQFF.

This chain connects TRBV5-1 to TRBJ1-5; no firm D call. V lost 0 bases, J lost 3 bases, and 4 bases lay in between. The CDR3 consists of 13 residues. Germline V gives CDR1 SGHRS, CDR2 YFSETQ. CDR3 DNA: TGCGCCAGCAGCTTGGGAGACAATCAGCCCCAGCATTTT. Amino acid sequence: CASSLGDNQPQHF.

This chain joins TRBV7-2 and TRBJ2-7; a possible D gene is TRBD2 (5 bases). The CDR3 has 12 residues. With 5 bases removed from V and 7 bases from J, the gap between germline ends came to 12 bases. Per germline, CDR1 SGHTA and CDR2 FQGNSA. The CDR3 DNA follows: TGTGCCAGCAGCCCTCTAGCCCAAGAGCAGTACTTC. It specifies CASSPLAQEQYF. The full variable domain, in which reference TRBV7-2 and TRBJ2-7 provide the parts outside the CDR3, is GAGVSQSPSNKVTEKGKDVELRCDPISGHTALYWYRQSLGQGLEFLIYFQGNSAPDKSGLPSDRFSAERTGGSVSTLTIQRTQQEDSAVYLCASSPLAQEQYFGPGTRLTVT.

J is TRBJ2-1 and V is TRBV29-1, with 8 positions matching TRBD1. CDR3 length equals 12 residues. Germline-derived CDR1 and CDR2 are SQVTM and ANQGSEA. The ends lost 6 bases at V and 10 bases at J; junction bases unmatched: 8. CDR3 protein: CSVGTGWGEQFF. The CDR3, as DNA: TGCAGCGTCGGGACAGGTTGGGGCGAGCAGTTCTTC.

The V gene is TRBV21-1, the J gene TRBJ2-1; the D segment call TRBD2 is taken from the table without a DNA check. TRBV21-1 is listed as a pseudogene. The CDR3 spans 15 residues. CDR3 nucleotides: TGTGCCAGCAGCATTAGCGGGAGGTCCTACAATGAGCAGTTCTTC. Translating it yields CASSISGRSYNEQFF.

The J gene is TRBJ2-7, the V gene TRBV7-2; 10 bases line up with TRBD2. The CDR3 covers 16 residues. Germline CDR1 and CDR2: SGHTA and FQGNSA. Trimming cost V 2 bases and J 4 bases; bases outside gene matches: 8. CDR3 region: CASSLSLSGGVYEQYF. The CDR3 nucleotides read TGTGCCAGCAGCTTATCTCTAAGCGGGGGGGTATACGAGCAGTACTTC.

Within the sample, this clone is medium-sized. This chain connects TRBV7-2 to TRBJ2-1, with D unresolved. CDR3 length: 14 amino acids. Germline-derived CDR1 and CDR2 are SGHTA and FQGNSA. V was trimmed by 7 bases and J by 7 bases, leaving 17 bases between them. The DNA of the CDR3 is TGTGCCAGCACCCCGGAACCCCTGGGGAATGAGCAGTTCTTC. This translates into CASTPEPLGNEQFF.

The sample holds a few counts of this clone. The V call is TRBV11-2, the J call TRBJ2-5; 12 bases map to TRBD2. Germline V lookup: CDR1 SGHAT, CDR2 FQNNGV. This CDR3 is 15 amino acids long. The ends lost 8 bases at V and 4 bases at J; junction bases unmatched: 8. The CDR3 spells CASSLAGGPRETQYF. For the CDR3, the DNA is TGTGCCAGCTCCCTAGCGGGGGGGCCGAGAGAGACCCAGTACTTC.

The chain carries TRBV4-3 and TRBJ1-6, with D uncertain. Germline lookup yields CDR1 LGHNA and CDR2 YSLEER. V lost 6 bases and J lost 7, with 7 bases in between. This CDR3 comprises 12 residues. The CDR3 is CASSEGNSPLHF. The CDR3, as DNA: TGCGCCAGCAGTGAGGGAAATTCACCCCTCCACTTT.

The sample holds a few counts of this clone. This chain connects TRBV6-4 to TRBJ2-1; D possibly corresponds to TRBD2 (6 bases). Germline V gene data show CDR1 as MRHNA and CDR2 as SNTAGT. Trimming took off 0 bases at V and 6 bases at J, with 12 bases between the two ends. The CDR3 has 15 amino acids. The CDR3 region is CASSDSGGILNEQFF. The CDR3 DNA reads as TGTGCCAGCAGTGACTCGGGAGGTATTCTCAATGAGCAGTTCTTC.

This rearrangement joins TRBV23-1 to TRBJ2-3; D might be TRBD2 (6 bases). TRBV23-1 is labeled an ORF, and its function is uncertain. Trimming pared 6 bases from V and 1 base from J, leaving 17 bases between. This CDR3 is built from 16 residues. The CDR3 sequence is CASSQDLQRGTDTQYF. The CDR3 bases are TGCGCCAGCAGCCAAGATCTCCAGCGGGGCACAGATACGCAGTATTTT.

The sample holds a few counts of this clone. V is TRBV25-1 and J is TRBJ2-2; 10 positions agree with TRBD2. CDR3 length: 17 residues. With 3 bases clipped from V and 5 bases from J, the junction kept 9 bases outside the gene matches. Germline V gene data show CDR1 as MGHDK and CDR2 as SYGVNS. The CDR3 is CASSDRSGGAWTGELFF. CDR3 coding DNA: TGTGCCAGCAGTGACCGGAGCGGGGGGGCTTGGACCGGGGAGCTGTTTTTT.

This rearrangement joins TRBV7-2 to TRBJ2-7; 11 positions agree with TRBD2. The V gene's germline CDR1 is SGHTA and CDR2 FQGNSA. V gave up 2 bases and J gave up 1 base; unmatched junction bases: 7. The CDR3 contains 17 residues. The CDR3 sequence is CASSLSWASGGSYEQYF. In DNA form, the CDR3 reads TGTGCCAGCAGCTTAAGTTGGGCTAGCGGGGGGTCCTACGAGCAGTACTTC.

This clone was seen a few times. The chain recombines TRBV19 with TRBJ2-1; a possible D gene is TRBD2 (7 bases). CDR1 LNHDA and CDR2 SQIVND come from the germline V gene (reference sequence). The CDR3 totals 14 residues. V gave up 3 bases and J gave up 6 bases, with 12 bases separating them. CDR3 coding DNA: TGTGCCAGTAGTATGATGGGGGGGCGCAATGAGCAGTTCTTC. It specifies CASSMMGGRNEQFF.

This chain links TRBV6-5 with TRBJ2-3, with 7 bases lining up with TRBD2. Germline loops: CDR1 MNHEY, CDR2 SVGAGI. The CDR3 extends over 14 amino acids. Trimming at V came to 7 bases and at J to 4 bases, leaving 8 bases not matched to a gene. DNA for the CDR3: TGTGCCAGCACCACTAGCGCCCCTTCAGATACGCAGTATTTT. This encodes CASTTSAPSDTQYF.

The chain uses TRBV19 and TRBJ1-2; 7 bases fit TRBD1. The CDR3 contains 14 residues. The germline gives CDR1 LNHDA, CDR2 SQIVND (reference sequence). The J segment lost 2 bases and the V segment lost 4 bases, leaving 4 bases of the junction unmatched. The CDR3 is CASSRGDSNYGYTF. The CDR3 nucleotides read TGTGCCAGTAGTAGAGGGGACAGCAACTATGGCTACACCTTC.